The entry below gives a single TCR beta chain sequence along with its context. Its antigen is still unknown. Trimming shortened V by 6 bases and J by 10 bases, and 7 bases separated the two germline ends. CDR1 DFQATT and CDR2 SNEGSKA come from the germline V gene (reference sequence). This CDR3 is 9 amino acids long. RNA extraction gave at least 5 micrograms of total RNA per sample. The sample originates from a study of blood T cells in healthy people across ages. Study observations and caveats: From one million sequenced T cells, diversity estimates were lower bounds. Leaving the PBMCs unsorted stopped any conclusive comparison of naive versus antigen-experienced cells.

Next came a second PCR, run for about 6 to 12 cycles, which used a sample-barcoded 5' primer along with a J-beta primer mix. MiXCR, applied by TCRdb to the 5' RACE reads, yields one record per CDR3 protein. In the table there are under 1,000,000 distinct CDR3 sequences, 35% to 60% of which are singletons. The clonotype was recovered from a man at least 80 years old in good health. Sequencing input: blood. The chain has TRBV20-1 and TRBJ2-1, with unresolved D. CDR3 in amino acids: CSAAVEQFF. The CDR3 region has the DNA TGCAGTGCGGCGGTCGAGCAGTTCTTC.